This entry features one TCR beta chain sequence. Germline and junction disagree at one end, which may indicate a read error. The source of the sample is a study of blood T cell repertoires in COVID-19. Study context: From T cells, B-cell-depleted T cells, or PBMCs came the material, which was cDNA or gDNA.

The repertoire was sequenced with immunoSEQ multiplex PCR; TCRdb's copy has only in-frame clones and lacks some. The data show 230,000 or so clones, around 86% seen once. Germline CDR1 reads MDHEN; CDR2 reads SYDVKM. The CDR3 spans 11 residues. The receptor was derived from a human donor in a cohort sampled during active COVID-19. The V gene is TRBV28, the J gene TRBJ2-7; D possibly corresponds to TRBD2 (6 bases). The specimen was peripheral blood. The CDR3 loop reads CASRGRSTEDF. The CDR3 DNA reads TGTGCCAGCAGGGGGAGGTCCACAGAGGACTTC.